A selection of T cell receptor beta chains follows, all from one sample in a study of tumor-infiltrating lymphocytes in primary liver carcinoma. TCRdb re-called the multiplex PCR reads through MiXCR, storing one row per CDR3 protein. The data show 300,000 to 350,000 distinct CDR3 sequences, 65% seen once. The sequenced sample consisted of peripheral blood. The receptors originated from a man between 40 and 49 years old with primary liver carcinoma and hepatitis B virus infection. Each CDR3 is given without its conserved first and last residue. A D gene is named only where the DNA matches it firmly.

J: TRBJ2-7
D: -
V: TRBV11-2
CDR3: AGSSPHNEQY

J: TRBJ1-1
D: TRBD1
V: TRBV6-5
CDR3: ASRGDRGLSEAF

J: TRBJ2-5
D: -
V: TRBV29-1
CDR3: SADITVLQETQY

J: TRBJ2-3
D: -
V: TRBV11-2
CDR3: ASSLDCLGTDTQY

J: TRBJ2-1
D: -
V: TRBV5-4
CDR3: ARSLDKSSYNEQF

J: TRBJ2-3
D: -
V: TRBV5-1
CDR3: ASSLQQPSTDTQY

J: TRBJ1-5
D: -
V: TRBV6-2/TRBV6-3
CDR3: ASILNSYSNQPQH

J: TRBJ1-2
D: TRBD1
V: TRBV11-1
CDR3: ASSPGQGTYVYT

J: TRBJ1-1
D: TRBD1
V: TRBV6-5
CDR3: PSSYGQGTTEAF

J: TRBJ2-7
D: -
V: TRBV6-6
CDR3: ASSYLGSSLYEQY

J: TRBJ1-6
D: -
V: TRBV12-3/TRBV12-4
CDR3: ASSSSSPLH

J: TRBJ2-3
D: -
V: TRBV4-3
CDR3: ASSHDGGGVAADTQY

J: TRBJ2-1
D: -
V: TRBV24-1
CDR3: ATSDSLRSPYNEQF

J: TRBJ2-3
D: TRBD2
V: TRBV4-2
CDR3: ATSQDTRLAGAGSTDTQY

J: TRBJ2-7
D: TRBD2
V: TRBV11-2
CDR3: ASSFSQGTRGVGYEQY

J: TRBJ2-7
D: TRBD1
V: TRBV6-1
CDR3: ASSETQGASYEQY

J: TRBJ2-1
D: -
V: TRBV29-1
CDR3: SAWDDYNEQF

J: TRBJ2-3
D: -
V: TRBV7-2
CDR3: ASNIEGFRADTQY

J: TRBJ2-7
D: TRBD1
V: TRBV11-2
CDR3: TSSPGQGEQY

J: TRBJ2-5
D: -
V: TRBV5-5
CDR3: ASSLTGTQETQY

J: TRBJ2-7
D: TRBD1
V: TRBV6-5
CDR3: ASSRLPDRGYYEQY

J: TRBJ2-1
D: -
V: TRBV11-2
CDR3: ASSLDSVGLGYYNEHF

J: TRBJ2-1
D: TRBD1
V: TRBV5-1
CDR3: ASGTGKGNEQF

J: TRBJ2-7
D: -
V: TRBV11-2
CDR3: AGNLGGGAGYEQY

J: TRBJ2-2
D: -
V: TRBV6-2/TRBV6-3
CDR3: ASSSAVNTGELF

J: TRBJ2-7
D: TRBD1
V: TRBV29-1
CDR3: SVGTGSAEQY

J: TRBJ2-1
D: -
V: TRBV11-2
CDR3: ASSVRTRMPVEQF

J: TRBJ1-5
D: -
V: TRBV28
CDR3: ASNSVYPPQH

J: TRBJ2-2
D: -
V: TRBV6-5
CDR3: ASSYRAGNPTGELF

J: TRBJ2-7
D: TRBD2
V: TRBV10-2
CDR3: ASHPGTSGMVGSYEQY

J: TRBJ1-1
D: TRBD1
V: TRBV11-2
CDR3: ANSSPSGSRGQGGEAF

J: TRBJ2-7
D: TRBD2
V: TRBV6-5
CDR3: ASSYRFGRFNEQY

J: TRBJ2-7
D: -
V: TRBV29-1
CDR3: SVAAQGYEQY

J: TRBJ2-5
D: TRBD1
V: TRBV30
CDR3: AWDRGWKTQY

J: TRBJ1-1
D: TRBD1
V: TRBV11-2
CDR3: ASRWGDRCVTEAF

J: TRBJ2-3
D: TRBD2
V: TRBV12-3/TRBV12-4
CDR3: ASSLPSGYTQY

J: TRBJ2-3
D: TRBD2
V: TRBV11-2
CDR3: ASSRYRTSGRFLDTQY

J: TRBJ2-3
D: TRBD2
V: TRBV10-2
CDR3: ASSAGGTLRDTQY

J: TRBJ2-7
D: -
V: TRBV6-6
CDR3: AGTPGTDSYEQY

J: TRBJ2-5
D: TRBD2
V: TRBV6-2/TRBV6-3
CDR3: ASSSGLAGVEYKTQY

J: TRBJ2-7
D: -
V: TRBV28
CDR3: ASSLLRLSGYEQY

J: TRBJ2-3
D: TRBD1
V: TRBV29-1
CDR3: SVDSGQGAETQY

J: TRBJ2-3
D: -
V: TRBV11-2
CDR3: ASSLELYADGQY

J: TRBJ2-7
D: TRBD2
V: TRBV7-8
CDR3: ASSLGGRALYEQY

J: TRBJ2-7
D: -
V: TRBV28
CDR3: ASGRDTRGEQY

J: TRBJ1-4
D: -
V: TRBV6-5
CDR3: VSSWDHAEKLF

J: TRBJ2-7
D: -
V: TRBV28
CDR3: ASSFPAPGEQY

J: TRBJ2-1
D: TRBD2
V: TRBV11-2
CDR3: ASSLGTGGRNGQF

J: TRBJ2-7
D: TRBD1
V: TRBV11-2
CDR3: ASSFLLPQDRLGEQY

J: TRBJ2-7
D: TRBD1
V: TRBV29-1
CDR3: SAGQGVSYEQY

J: TRBJ2-7
D: TRBD1
V: TRBV6-6
CDR3: ANSYPGTGLSYEQY

J: TRBJ2-3
D: -
V: TRBV11-2
CDR3: ASSLASQGTDMQY

J: TRBJ1-1
D: TRBD1
V: TRBV12-3/TRBV12-4
CDR3: AISLGQGKGAF

J: TRBJ2-5
D: TRBD1
V: TRBV11-2
CDR3: ASRMTGGRETQY